The 13 T cell receptor beta chains below come from one sample, sequenced in a study of beta chain features in type 1 diabetes. Expressed TCRB transcripts were sequenced because the entire RNA isolate underwent reverse transcription. Method: immunoSEQ multiplex PCR; TCRdb's copy keeps in-frame clones and lacks some. The table includes 450,000 or so clones, 10% to 12% detected once. Material for sequencing was naive CD4+ T cells from blood. These receptors all stem from a woman between 18 and 30 years old in good health.

The CDR3 spells CASSHPGFTEAFF. The CDR3 DNA sequence: TGCGCCAGCAGCCACCCAGGGTTCACTGAAGCTTTCTTT. The chain joins TRBV4-3 to TRBJ1-1, with D maybe TRBD1 (5 bases). CDR3 length: 13 amino acids. Germline CDR1 and CDR2: LGHNA and YSLEER. Between the trimmed V and J ends, which lost 3 bases and 4 bases, there was a span of 9 bases.

V usage is TRBV7-9 and J usage is TRBJ1-1, with unresolved D. The CDR3 loop spans 13 amino acids. The germline V gene encodes CDR1 SEHNR and CDR2 FQNEAQ (reference sequence). Trimming stripped 7 bases from V and 4 bases from J, with 13 bases between. The CDR3 DNA reads TGTGCCAGCAACCAACCCCTGGCCACTGAAGCTTTCTTT. Its protein product is CASNQPLATEAFF.

The chain couples TRBV13 to TRBJ2-5; 9 positions match TRBD1. V lost 6 bases, J lost 5 bases, and 10 bases stayed unmatched. The germline gives CDR1 PRHDT, CDR2 FYEKMQ (reference sequence). CDR3 length equals 15 residues. The CDR3 sequence is CASRLAGTGQETQYF. The CDR3 DNA reads TGTGCCAGCAGACTCGCCGGGACAGGGCAGGAGACCCAGTACTTC. The whole variable domain, filled in from reference TRBV13 and TRBJ2-5, reads AAGVIQSPRHLIKEKRETATLKCYPIPRHDTVYWYQQGPGQDPQFLISFYEKMQSDKGSIPDRFSAQQFSDYHSELNMSSLELGDSALYFCASRLAGTGQETQYFGPGTRLLVL.

The chain uses TRBV7-8 and TRBJ2-5; D possibly uses TRBD1 or TRBD2 (5 bases each). The CDR3 has 15 residues. V lost 6 bases and J lost 5, with 19 bases in between. Germline assignment: CDR1 SGHVS and CDR2 FQNEAQ. The CDR3 sequence is CASRRPGRRSETQYF. As DNA, the CDR3 is TGTGCCAGCAGGCGACCGGGACGGAGGAGCGAGACCCAGTACTTC. The variable domain in full, completed from reference TRBV7-8 and TRBJ2-5, reads GAGVSQSPRYKVAKRGQDVALRCDPISGHVSLFWYQQALGQGPEFLTYFQNEAQLDKSGLPSDRFFAERPEGSVSTLKIQRTQQEDSAVYLCASRRPGRRSETQYFGPGTRLLVL.

This clone was counted between two and nine times. The V gene is TRBV2, the J gene TRBJ2-5; D is ambiguous. The CDR3 loop spans 16 amino acids. Germline CDR1 SNHLY, CDR2 FYNNEI. Trimming removed 5 bases from V and 2 bases from J, with 18 bases in between. CDR3 in amino acids: CASSPRPGQPQETQYF. The DNA for the CDR3 is TGTGCCAGCAGTCCGAGGCCGGGTCAGCCACAAGAGACCCAGTACTTC. The whole variable domain, remainder taken from reference TRBV2 and TRBJ2-5, is EPEVTQTPSHQVTQMGQEVILRCVPISNHLYFYWYRQILGQKVEFLVSFYNNEISEKSEIFDDQFSVERPDGSNFTLKIRSTKLEDSAMYFCASSPRPGQPQETQYFGPGTRLLVL.

J is TRBJ2-1 and V is TRBV9; the match to TRBD2 covers 8 bases. Germline V lookup: CDR1 SGDLS, CDR2 YYNGEE. The length of the CDR3 is 15 residues. Unmatched junction bases numbered 9, after V lost 1 base and J lost 9 bases. The CDR3 reads CASSVSGSLGAEQFF. The CDR3 DNA sequence: TGTGCCAGCAGCGTAAGCGGGAGTCTAGGCGCTGAGCAGTTCTTC.

A few counts support this clone. The rearrangement joins TRBV9 to TRBJ2-7; no firm D call. Trimming took 2 bases from V and 4 from J, leaving 16 bases between them. The CDR3 length is 15 residues. CDR1 is SGDLS, CDR2 YYNGEE, per germline. The CDR3 sequence: CASSVDGLTSYEQYV. Here the CDR3 DNA reads TGTGCCAGCAGCGTGGATGGATTAACATCATACGAGCAGTACGTC.

This clone was seen a handful of times. The rearrangement uses TRBV23-1 and TRBJ2-2; D uncertain. TRBV23-1 is given ORF status, its function remaining uncertain. V was pared by 5 bases and J by 5 bases, with 6 bases between. This CDR3 region has 12 residues. CDR3 loop: CASSVPTGELFF. DNA for the CDR3: TGCGCCAGCAGTGTTCCTACCGGGGAGCTGTTTTTT.

The chain employs TRBV5-1 and TRBJ2-7, with D possibly being TRBD2 (5 bases). This CDR3 comprises 12 residues. Germline values: CDR1 SGHRS, CDR2 YFSETQ. V dropped 2 bases and J dropped 6 bases, with 9 bases sitting between them. The CDR3 DNA sequence: TGCGCCAGCAGCTTCGACGGAGGCGAGCAGTACTTC. Its protein is CASSFDGGEQYF.

This clone was observed a handful of times. This chain joins TRBV29-1 and TRBJ2-5, with D perhaps TRBD1 or TRBD2 (5 bases each). This CDR3 comprises 14 residues. Trimming removed 4 bases from V and 7 bases from J, with 19 bases in between. CDR1 is SQVTM, CDR2 ANQGSEA, per germline. The CDR3 protein is CSVVATVGPGTQYF. CDR3 nucleotide sequence: TGCAGCGTTGTAGCGACAGTGGGGCCGGGGACCCAGTACTTC.

This chain joins TRBV19 and TRBJ1-5; possibly TRBD1 for D (6 bases). V was shortened by 6 bases and J by 3 bases, with 12 bases between the two germline ends. Germline V gives CDR1 LNHDA, CDR2 SQIVND (reference sequence). This CDR3 is built from 14 residues. The CDR3, as DNA: TGTGCCAGTAGGCCTACAGGGTACAATCAGCCCCAGCATTTT. Protein: CASRPTGYNQPQHF.

This clone appeared a few times. At one boundary the junction diverges from the germline segment, which might be a read error. The chain recombines TRBV20-1 with TRBJ1-6, with D perhaps TRBD1 (6 bases). Germline values: CDR1 DFQATT, CDR2 SNEGSKA (reference sequence). This CDR3 has 10 amino acids. The CDR3 coding sequence is TGCAGTGCTACCCGACAGGCTACCTTCTTT. Amino acids: CSATRQATFF.

This clone was recorded only once. Other DNA sequences of this sample code for an identical CDR3. This chain uses TRBV7-2 with TRBJ1-1; D is ambiguous. Trimming stripped 0 bases from V and 0 bases from J, with 5 bases between. The CDR3 has 14 amino acids. Germline V gene sequence: CDR1 SGHTA, CDR2 FQGNSA. DNA for the CDR3: TGTGCCAGCAGCTTAGCGCGACTGAACACTGAAGCTTTCTTT. This gives the protein CASSLARLNTEAFF.